Listed below are T cell receptor beta chains from one sample, sequenced in a study of T cell changes during pregnancy in multiple sclerosis. Profiling relied on immunoSEQ multiplex PCR, and the TCRdb table lists in-frame clones only, not all of them. This table holds tens of thousands of clones, more than 80% found once. The starting material was peripheral blood, obtained in the first trimester of pregnancy. All receptors derive from a female donor in good health, enrolled as a control in a pregnancy study. The CDR3 runs from the conserved cysteine through the conserved F or W. The order of the fields is CDR3 protein, D gene, clone size, V gene. A D gene is named only where the DNA matches it firmly. Only some rows state a clone size, as once, few, many or a class for expanded clones.

CASGERDGTYEQYF TRBD2 NA TRBV12-5
CASSVQGSGNTIYF NA NA TRBV9
CASGLVLQFGYTF NA NA TRBV12-5
CASGSRTGPPHSPLHF TRBD1 NA TRBV12-5
CASSSATTNEKLFF NA NA TRBV27
CASSTPDRAYEQYF TRBD1 NA TRBV19
CASSYGSGAGVNTEAFF NA NA TRBV5-1
CASSLGAGYGYTF NA few TRBV5-1
CASSQETGSVKAFF TRBD1 NA TRBV4-3
CASQTGWANEKLFF NA NA TRBV6-6
CASSLGHHTGELFF NA few TRBV7-2
CASSLNSQPDTQYF NA NA TRBV7-7
CASSDLRTGASGNTIYF TRBD1 NA TRBV9
CASSWKPQGVGNTIYF NA NA TRBV13
CASKHRSTDTQYF NA NA TRBV9
CASSQAGQTFSGNTIYF TRBD1 NA TRBV4-3
CASSPLMGPHRSGYTF NA NA TRBV4-3
CASSAAGTDITDTQYF TRBD1 NA TRBV6-1
CASSLGGGGNWVNEQFF NA NA TRBV7-2
CATSREAGGKETQYF TRBD2 once TRBV15
CASSPSRASLNTEAFF NA NA TRBV18
CASSDVGLAGGQNEQFF TRBD2 NA TRBV6-1
CAWSSFGQLRGQPQHF NA NA TRBV30
CASIGSNYGYTF NA NA TRBV19
CASSQRTGGEVSGANVLTF TRBD1 NA TRBV4-1